Described below is a single T cell receptor (beta chain) sequence and its context. Clones were sequenced by immunoSEQ multiplex PCR, and TCRdb holds only the in-frame ones, with some missing. The sample holds 540,000 or so clones, roughly 74% seen once. The sample belongs to a study of shared T cell receptors in the human thymus. Germline V gene sequence: CDR1 SGHTA, CDR2 FQGNSA. Trimming took off 1 base at V and 1 base at J, with 6 bases between the two ends. This CDR3 spans 14 amino acids. The sample was also linked to a second study, of human thymus T cells.

This clonotype originated in a boy under two years old with a congenital heart defect. The chain employs TRBV7-2 and TRBJ2-3; possible D gene TRBD1, 6 bases. Specimen: thymocytes. CDR3 DNA sequence: TGTGCCAGCAGCTTAGGGACAGGCACAGATACGCAGTATTTT. Its translation is CASSLGTGTDTQYF.